This T cell receptor beta chain was sequenced for a study of T cell clonality in common variable immunodeficiency. Study-level results: CVID subjects had higher TCRbeta clonality than healthy controls, most marked in about a third. Reportedly, TCR beta sequences from common variable immunodeficiency showed fewer deletions and N-nucleotide insertions.

Diagnosis required reduced IgG, IgA and/or IgM with specific antibody deficiency. Most patients and controls had Caucasian heritage. No CVID subject was ill or on immunomodulatory drugs when sampled. Trimming cost V 3 bases and J 2 bases; bases outside gene matches: 4. The CDR3 loop spans 15 amino acids. Germline CDR1 is KGHSH and CDR2 is LQKENI. This clone was detected ten times or more. Its antigen is as yet unknown. Read coverage stops 3 residues before the CDR3 terminus; the germline J gene supplies the remainder. Data came from immunoSEQ multiplex PCR; TCRdb stores just in-frame clones and leaves some out. This sample shows 30,000 to 40,000 clones and no singletons; about 26% rests with the ten largest.

The sequenced sample was peripheral blood mononuclear cells. The chain links TRBV18 to TRBJ2-3, with 8 bases identical to TRBD2. The TCR comes from a human donor with common variable immunodeficiency. The CDR3 bases that were read are TGTGCCAGCTCACCCGGGGGGGAGACCACAGATACG. Translating gives CASSPGGETTDT. The CDR3 in its entirety is CASSPGGETTDTQYF.